Listed here are 9 T cell receptor beta chains from one sample, sequenced in a study of metastatic and nonmetastatic thyroid tumors. All patients reached thyroid surgery having received no treatment beforehand. MiXCR was used by TCRdb to re-call the PCR reads. The sample records 16,000 or so clones, 20% to 25% being singletons. Material: tumor tissue. Every receptor here comes from a male donor with papillary thyroid cancer or a benign thyroid nodule (not recorded which). Some clones in this sample may be carry-over from other donors' samples.

The rearrangement uses TRBV2 and TRBJ2-7; 10 bases fit TRBD2. The CDR3 runs 18 residues. V lost 6 bases, J lost 5 bases, and 19 bases stayed unmatched. The germline V gene has CDR1 SNHLY and CDR2 FYNNEI. CDR3 sequence reads: CASSRLILAGVSLDEQYF. The CDR3 DNA sequence: TGTGCCAGCAGCCGCTTAATCCTAGCGGGAGTTTCCCTAGACGAGCAGTACTTC. Complete variable domain (other parts from reference TRBV2 and TRBJ2-7): EPEVTQTPSHQVTQMGQEVILRCVPISNHLYFYWYRQILGQKVEFLVSFYNNEISEKSEIFDDQFSVERPDGSNFTLKIRSTKLEDSAMYFCASSRLILAGVSLDEQYFGPGTRLTVT.

J is TRBJ2-7 and V is TRBV5-1; tentatively, D is TRBD2 (5 bases). Germline lookup yields CDR1 SGHRS and CDR2 YFSETQ. V was clipped by 8 bases and J by 11 bases, with 14 bases between them. The CDR3 loop spans 10 amino acids. CDR3 sequence (DNA): TGCGCCAGGCCGGAGCGGTATAAGTACTTC. Translated, it gives CARPERYKYF.

This clone was seen many times. This chain connects TRBV5-1 to TRBJ2-3; 7 bases are a match to TRBD2. The V gene end was trimmed by 4 bases and the J gene end by 5 bases; junction bases not matched to a gene: 13. There are 16 residues in the CDR3. CDR1 and CDR2 (germline): SGHRS, YFSETQ. The CDR3 reads CASSPLAGVGGDTQYF. CDR3 coding DNA: TGCGCCAGCAGCCCTCTGGCGGGAGTCGGTGGAGATACGCAGTATTTT.

At least ten counts were recorded for this clone. The rearrangement links TRBV20-1 to TRBJ1-6, with 9 bases that match TRBD1. This CDR3 comprises 15 residues. Trimming took 5 bases from V and 8 from J; bases not matched to a gene: 10. Germline V CDR1 and CDR2: DFQATT, SNEGSKA (reference sequence). The CDR3 region is CSAEGTGKFHSPLHF. For the CDR3, the DNA is TGCAGTGCTGAAGGGACAGGGAAGTTCCATTCACCCCTCCACTTT.

This clone is classed as medium-sized. The V and J genes are TRBV5-1 and TRBJ2-7, with TRBD2 matching over 8 bases. Germline assignment: CDR1 SGHRS and CDR2 YFSETQ. The CDR3 covers 14 residues. Losses at the gene ends were 4 bases for V and 1 base for J; bases not matched to a gene: 4. In DNA form, the CDR3 reads TGCGCCAGCAGCGCCCAGCGGGGGTCCTACGAGCAGTACTTC. Translating gives CASSAQRGSYEQYF.

This CDR3 reads CASSSDYRVGELFF. The CDR3 bases are TGTGCCAGCAGCTCCGACTACAGGGTCGGGGAGCTGTTTTTT. The gene calls are TRBV7-9 and TRBJ2-2; possibly TRBD1 for D (6 bases). The CDR3 contains 14 residues. Germline V gene data show CDR1 as SEHNR and CDR2 as FQNEAQ (reference sequence). V was shortened by 4 bases and J by 7 bases, with 13 bases between the two germline ends.

This clone was observed many times. Other nucleotide sequences in the sample specify the same CDR3. The genes are TRBV9 and TRBJ1-4, with TRBD1 identical over 7 bases. After removal of 4 bases from V and 4 bases from J, the junction contained 7 bases not matched to a gene. The length of the CDR3 is 15 residues. Germline assignment: CDR1 SGDLS and CDR2 YYNGEE. CDR3 coding DNA: TGTGCCAGCAGCACCCCTCAGGGGGGTAATGAAAAACTGTTTTTT. Amino acids: CASSTPQGGNEKLFF.

This clone was seen more than once but under ten times. The DNA of the CDR3 is TGTGCCAGCAGTTACCTTCTCGCAGGGAACTATGGCTACACCTTC. Translation gives CASSYLLAGNYGYTF. This chain links TRBV6-5 with TRBJ1-2; TRBD1 is a possible D gene (5 bases). The V end lost 2 bases, the J end lost 2 bases, and 12 bases lay between the germline ends. The CDR3 runs to 15 residues. Germline loops: CDR1 MNHEY, CDR2 SVGAGI.

This clone has more than one count but fewer than ten. The chain is built from TRBV19 and TRBJ2-2, with D possibly TRBD2 on 6 matching bases. In germline, CDR1 is LNHDA, CDR2 SQIVND (reference sequence). The CDR3 is 14 amino acids. Between the trimmed V and J ends, which lost 1 base and 7 bases, there was a span of 10 bases. The CDR3 here is CASSIAGVVGELFF. CDR3 DNA sequence: TGTGCCAGTAGTATAGCGGGAGTCGTCGGGGAGCTGTTTTTT.